This T cell receptor (beta chain) was identified during a study of cytomegalovirus exposure and HLA in healthy donors. The study ran its PCR with 60 Vbeta and 13 Jbeta primers. TCRdb keeps only in-frame clones here, not all; method: immunoSEQ multiplex PCR. In the table there are 100,000 or so clones, 65% to 85% of which are singletons. Germline V lookup: CDR1 ENHRY, CDR2 SYGVKD. The CDR3 extends over 16 amino acids. The V end was cut by 10 bases, the J end by 2 bases, with 24 bases between. The rearrangement uses TRBV10-3 and TRBJ2-7; D may be TRBD1 (5 bases). Sequencing was performed on PBMCs. The receptor comes from a male donor in good health and CMV-seronegative. CDR3 sequence: CATRLIDSPNAYEQYF. In DNA, the CDR3 is TGTGCCACTCGACTTATCGACAGCCCGAATGCCTACGAGCAGTACTTC.